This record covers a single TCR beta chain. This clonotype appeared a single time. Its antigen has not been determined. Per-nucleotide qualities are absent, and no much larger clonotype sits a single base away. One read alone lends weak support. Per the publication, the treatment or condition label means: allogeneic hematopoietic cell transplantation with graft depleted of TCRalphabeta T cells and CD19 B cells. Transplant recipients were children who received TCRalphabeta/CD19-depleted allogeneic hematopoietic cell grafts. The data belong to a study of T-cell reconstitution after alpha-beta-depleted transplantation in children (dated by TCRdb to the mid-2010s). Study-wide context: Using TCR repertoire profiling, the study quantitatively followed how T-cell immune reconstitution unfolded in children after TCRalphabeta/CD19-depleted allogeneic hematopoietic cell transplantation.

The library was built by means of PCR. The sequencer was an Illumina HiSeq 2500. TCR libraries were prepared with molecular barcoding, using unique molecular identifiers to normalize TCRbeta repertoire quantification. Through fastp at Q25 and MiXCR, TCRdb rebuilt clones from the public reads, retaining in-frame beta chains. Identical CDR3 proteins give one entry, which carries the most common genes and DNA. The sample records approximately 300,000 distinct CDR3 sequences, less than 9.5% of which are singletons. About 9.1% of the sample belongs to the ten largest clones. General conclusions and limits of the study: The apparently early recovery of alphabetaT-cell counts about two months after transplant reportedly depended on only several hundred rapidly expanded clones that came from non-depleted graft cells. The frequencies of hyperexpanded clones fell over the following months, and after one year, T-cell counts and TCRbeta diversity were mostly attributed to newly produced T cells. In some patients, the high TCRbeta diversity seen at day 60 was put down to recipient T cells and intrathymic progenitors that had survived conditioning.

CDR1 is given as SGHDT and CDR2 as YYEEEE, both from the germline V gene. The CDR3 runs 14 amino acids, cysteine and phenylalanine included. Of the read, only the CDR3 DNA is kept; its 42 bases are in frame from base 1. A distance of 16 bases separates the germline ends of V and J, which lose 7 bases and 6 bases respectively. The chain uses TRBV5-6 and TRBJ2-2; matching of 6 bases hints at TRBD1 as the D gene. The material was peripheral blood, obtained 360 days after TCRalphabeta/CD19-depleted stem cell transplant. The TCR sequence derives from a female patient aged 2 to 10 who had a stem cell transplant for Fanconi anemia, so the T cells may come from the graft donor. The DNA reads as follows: TGTGCCAGCTGGCGGGCAGGGGATTCCGGGGAGCTGTTTTTT. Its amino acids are CASWRAGDSGELFF.